This TCR beta chain was recorded in a study of spatial heterogeneity in lung cancer. Study background: Counts of TCR transcripts in tumor regions correlated strongly with a T cell module score (derived from matched bulk RNA-seq). A unique TCR and UMI combination showed up more than ten times in raw reads, on average.

In TCRdb, the 5' RACE reads were re-called with MiXCR into one record per CDR3 protein. The data hold 3,000 to 4,500 distinct CDR3 sequences, with roughly 30% observed a single time. This clonotype qualifies as medium-sized. Its antigen is not known. This beta chain represents an off-target read in a library built for alpha chains; its size is of limited meaning. Per the germline V gene, CDR1 is MDHEN and CDR2 is SYDVKM. This CDR3 region has 16 residues. With 4 bases clipped from V and 5 bases from J, the junction kept 13 bases outside the gene matches. Noted time point: sample taken at primary tumor resection. The approximately 67 donors had untreated early-stage non-small cell lung cancer. Whole RNA, isolated from tumor, nontumor lung or frozen PBMC, was sequenced without prior sorting. The study's findings and limits: One measure, the expanded intratumoral alpha and beta TCR count, tracked tumor mutation counts.

The chain uses TRBV28 and TRBJ1-2; 7 nucleotides align to TRBD1. This TCR came from a male donor with early-stage non-small cell lung cancer. The starting material was lung tumor tissue, obtained at surgery. DNA for the CDR3: TGTGCCAGCAGTTCATCCAGGGGGGATATATCTTATGGCTACACCTTC. Encoded protein: CASSSSRGDISYGYTF.